The clone carrying this T cell receptor (beta chain) was recorded at least ten times. Its matching antigen is unknown. Read coverage stops 3 residues before the CDR3 terminus; the germline J gene supplies the remainder. Both groups were predominantly of Caucasian heritage. This sample was taken from a study of T cell clonality in common variable immunodeficiency. Study findings and constraints: CVID subjects shared fewer TCRbeta clones than healthy controls did.

CVID and control samples used equivalent genomic DNA input. Assay used: immunoSEQ multiplex PCR; TCRdb lists only in-frame clones, some missing. The sample presents about 44,000 clones, none singletons. This CDR3 region has 12 residues. The germline V gene has CDR1 SGHNT and CDR2 YENEEA. Sequencing used peripheral blood mononuclear cells. V gene TRBV11-3 combines with J gene TRBJ1-1, with 8 bases fitting TRBD1. The TCR originated in a person aged 18 to 70 in good health. The part of the CDR3 DNA that was read is TGTGCCAGCAGCAACGGACAGGGAGAA. Translated, it gives CASSNGQGE. The complete CDR3 protein is CASSNGQGEAFF.